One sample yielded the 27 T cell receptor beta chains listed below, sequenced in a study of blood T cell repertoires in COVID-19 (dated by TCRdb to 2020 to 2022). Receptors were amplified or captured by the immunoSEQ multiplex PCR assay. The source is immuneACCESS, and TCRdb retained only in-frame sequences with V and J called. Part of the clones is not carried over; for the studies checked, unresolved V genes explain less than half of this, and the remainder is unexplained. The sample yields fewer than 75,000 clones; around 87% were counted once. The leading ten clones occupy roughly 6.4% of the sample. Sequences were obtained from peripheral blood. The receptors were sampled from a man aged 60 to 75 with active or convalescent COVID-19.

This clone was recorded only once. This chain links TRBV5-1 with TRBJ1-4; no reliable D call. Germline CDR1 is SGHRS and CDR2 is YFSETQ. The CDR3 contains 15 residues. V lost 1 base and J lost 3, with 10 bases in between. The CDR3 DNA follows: TGCGCCAGCAGCTTGAGGAGGGCGGCTAATGAAAAACTGTTTTTT. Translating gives CASSLRRAANEKLFF.

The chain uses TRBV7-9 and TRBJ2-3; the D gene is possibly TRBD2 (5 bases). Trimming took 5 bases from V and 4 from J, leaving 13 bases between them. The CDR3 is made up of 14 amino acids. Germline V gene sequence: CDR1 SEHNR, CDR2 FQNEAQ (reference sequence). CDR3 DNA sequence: TGTGCCAGCAGCCCCGAACTAGAAGCAGATACGCAGTATTTT. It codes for CASSPELEADTQYF.

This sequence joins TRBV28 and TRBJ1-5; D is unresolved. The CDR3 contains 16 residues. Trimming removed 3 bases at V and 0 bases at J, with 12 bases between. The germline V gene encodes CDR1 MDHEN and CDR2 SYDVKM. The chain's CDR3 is CASSLESAYSNQPQHF. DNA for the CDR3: TGTGCCAGCAGTTTGGAGTCAGCCTATAGCAATCAGCCCCAGCATTTT.

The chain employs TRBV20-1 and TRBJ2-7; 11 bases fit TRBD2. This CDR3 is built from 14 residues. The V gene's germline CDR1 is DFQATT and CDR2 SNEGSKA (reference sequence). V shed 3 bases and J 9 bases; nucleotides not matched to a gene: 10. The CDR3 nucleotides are TGCAGTGCTAGTTTTACTAGCGGGGGCTCCCCGCAGTACTTC. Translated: CSASFTSGGSPQYF.

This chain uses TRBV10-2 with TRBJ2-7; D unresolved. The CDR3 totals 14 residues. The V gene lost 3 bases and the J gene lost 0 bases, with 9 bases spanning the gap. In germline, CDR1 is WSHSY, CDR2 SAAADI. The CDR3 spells CASSEGAISYEQYF. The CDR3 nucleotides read TGCGCCAGCAGTGAAGGAGCTATCTCCTACGAGCAGTACTTC.

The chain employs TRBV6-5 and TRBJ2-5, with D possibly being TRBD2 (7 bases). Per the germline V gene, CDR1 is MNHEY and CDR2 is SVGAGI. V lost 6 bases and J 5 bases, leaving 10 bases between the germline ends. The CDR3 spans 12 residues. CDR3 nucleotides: TGTGCCAGCAGGGGGGGGCGCGAGACCCAGTACTTC. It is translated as CASRGGRETQYF.

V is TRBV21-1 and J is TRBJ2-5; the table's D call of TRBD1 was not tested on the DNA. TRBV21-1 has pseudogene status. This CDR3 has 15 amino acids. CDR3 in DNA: TGTGCCAGCAGCAAAGCCCTACAGATCCAAGAGACCCAGTACTTC. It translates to CASSKALQIQETQYF.

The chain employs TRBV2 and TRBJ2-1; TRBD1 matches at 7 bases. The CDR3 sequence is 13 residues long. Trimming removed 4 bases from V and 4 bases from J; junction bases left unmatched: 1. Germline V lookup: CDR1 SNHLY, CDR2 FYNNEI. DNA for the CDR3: TGTGCCAGCAGTGTACAGGGGTACAATGAGCAGTTCTTC. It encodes CASSVQGYNEQFF.

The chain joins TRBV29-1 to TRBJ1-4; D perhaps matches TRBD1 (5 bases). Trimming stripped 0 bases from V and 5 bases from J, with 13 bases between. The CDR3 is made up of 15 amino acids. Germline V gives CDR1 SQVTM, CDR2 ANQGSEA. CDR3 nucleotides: TGCAGCGTTGAAGATCGCGGCAGGGCGAATGAAAAACTGTTTTTT. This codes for CSVEDRGRANEKLFF.

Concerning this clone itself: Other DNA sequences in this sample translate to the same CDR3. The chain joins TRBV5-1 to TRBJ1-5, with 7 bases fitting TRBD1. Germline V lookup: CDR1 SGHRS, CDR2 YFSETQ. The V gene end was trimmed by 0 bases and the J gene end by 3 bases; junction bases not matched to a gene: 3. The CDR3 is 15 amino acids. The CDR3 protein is CASSLEGGSNQPQHF. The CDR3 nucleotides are TGCGCCAGCAGCTTGGAAGGGGGCTCCAATCAGCCCCAGCATTTT.

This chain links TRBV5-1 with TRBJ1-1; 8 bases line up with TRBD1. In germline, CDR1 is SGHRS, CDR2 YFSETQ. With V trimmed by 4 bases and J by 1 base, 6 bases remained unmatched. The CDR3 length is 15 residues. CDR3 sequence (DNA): TGCGCCAGCAGCCCGAGGACAGGGACGAACACTGAAGCTTTCTTT. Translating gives CASSPRTGTNTEAFF.

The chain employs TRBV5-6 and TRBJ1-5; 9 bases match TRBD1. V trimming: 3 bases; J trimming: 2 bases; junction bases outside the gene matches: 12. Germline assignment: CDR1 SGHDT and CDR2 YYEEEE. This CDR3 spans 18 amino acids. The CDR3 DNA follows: TGTGCCAGCAGCTCCCATTTACAGGGGGCTAGGGGCAATCAGCCCCAGCATTTT. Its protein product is CASSSHLQGARGNQPQHF.

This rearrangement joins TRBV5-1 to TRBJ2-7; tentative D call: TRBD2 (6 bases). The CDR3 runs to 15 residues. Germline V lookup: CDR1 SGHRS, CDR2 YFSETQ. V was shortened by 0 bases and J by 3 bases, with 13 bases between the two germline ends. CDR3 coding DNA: TGCGCCAGCAGCTTGGATGCGGGACTCCACTACGAGCAGTACTTC. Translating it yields CASSLDAGLHYEQYF.

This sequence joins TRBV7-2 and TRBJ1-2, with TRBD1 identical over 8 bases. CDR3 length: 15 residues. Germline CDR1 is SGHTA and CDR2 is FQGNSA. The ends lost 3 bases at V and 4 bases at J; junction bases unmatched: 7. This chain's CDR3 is CASSFQGQGIYGYTF. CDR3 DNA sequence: TGTGCCAGCAGCTTCCAAGGACAGGGTATCTATGGCTACACCTTC.

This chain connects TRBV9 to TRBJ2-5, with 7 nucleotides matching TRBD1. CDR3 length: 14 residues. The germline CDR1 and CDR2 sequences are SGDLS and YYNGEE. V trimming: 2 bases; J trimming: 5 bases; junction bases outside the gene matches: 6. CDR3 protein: CASSVRQGDETQYF. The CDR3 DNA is TGTGCCAGCAGCGTCAGACAGGGCGATGAGACCCAGTACTTC.

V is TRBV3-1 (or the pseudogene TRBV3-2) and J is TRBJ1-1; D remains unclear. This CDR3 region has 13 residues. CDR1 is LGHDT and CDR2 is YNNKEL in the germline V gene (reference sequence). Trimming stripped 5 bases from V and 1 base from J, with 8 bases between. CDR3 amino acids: CASSGRRNTEAFF. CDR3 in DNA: TGTGCCAGCAGCGGTAGGAGGAACACTGAAGCTTTCTTT.

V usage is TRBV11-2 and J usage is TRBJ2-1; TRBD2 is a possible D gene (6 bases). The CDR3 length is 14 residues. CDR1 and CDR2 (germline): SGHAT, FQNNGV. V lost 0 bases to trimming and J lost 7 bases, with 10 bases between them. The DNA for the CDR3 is TGTGCCAGCAGCTTAGAGCTGGCGGGGAATGAGCAGTTCTTC. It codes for CASSLELAGNEQFF. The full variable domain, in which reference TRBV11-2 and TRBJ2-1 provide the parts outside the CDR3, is EAGVAQSPRYKIIEKRQSVAFWCNPISGHATLYWYQQILGQGPKLLIQFQNNGVVDDSQLPKDRFSAERLKGVDSTLKIQPAKLEDSAVYLCASSLELAGNEQFFGPGTRLTVL.

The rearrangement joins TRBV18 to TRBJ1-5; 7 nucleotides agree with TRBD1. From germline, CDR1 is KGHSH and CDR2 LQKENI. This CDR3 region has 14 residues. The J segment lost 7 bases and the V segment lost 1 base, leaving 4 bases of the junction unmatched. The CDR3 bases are TGTGCCAGCTCACCACGGCAGGGACAGCAGCCCCAGCATTTT. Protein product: CASSPRQGQQPQHF. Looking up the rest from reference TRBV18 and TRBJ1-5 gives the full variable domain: NAGVMQNPRHLVRRRGQEARLRCSPMKGHSHVYWYRQLPEEGLKFMVYLQKENIIDESGMPKERFSAEFPKEGPSILRIQQVVRGDSAAYFCASSPRQGQQPQHFGDGTRLSIL.

CDR3 in DNA: TGTGCCAGCAGTGTGGCACAGGCGAGGTACAATGAGCAGTTCTTC. Its protein product is CASSVAQARYNEQFF. V and J are TRBV2 and TRBJ2-1; D may be TRBD1 (5 bases). With 4 bases removed from V and 4 bases from J, the gap between germline ends came to 14 bases. CDR1 is SNHLY and CDR2 is FYNNEI in the germline V gene. The CDR3 spans 15 residues.

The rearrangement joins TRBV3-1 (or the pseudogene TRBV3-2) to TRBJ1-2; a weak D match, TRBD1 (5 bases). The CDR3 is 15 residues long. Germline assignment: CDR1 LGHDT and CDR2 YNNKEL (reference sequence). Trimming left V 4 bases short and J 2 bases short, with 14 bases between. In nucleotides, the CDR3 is TGTGCCAGCAGCCTAAGGCAGGGAGGGAACTATGGCTACACCTTC. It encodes CASSLRQGGNYGYTF.

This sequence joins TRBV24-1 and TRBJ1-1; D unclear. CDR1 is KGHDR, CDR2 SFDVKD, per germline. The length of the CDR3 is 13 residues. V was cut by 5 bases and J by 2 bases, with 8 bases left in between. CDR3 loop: CATSVGSNTEAFF. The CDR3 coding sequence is TGTGCCACCAGTGTTGGCAGTAACACTGAAGCTTTCTTT.

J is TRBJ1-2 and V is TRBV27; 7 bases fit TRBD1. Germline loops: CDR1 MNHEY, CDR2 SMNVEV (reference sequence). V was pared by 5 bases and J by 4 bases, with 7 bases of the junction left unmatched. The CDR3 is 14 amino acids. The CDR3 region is CASSITQGGYGYTF. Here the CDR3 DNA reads TGTGCCAGCAGTATCACCCAGGGGGGCTATGGCTACACCTTC.

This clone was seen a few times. CDR3 sequence (DNA): TGTGCCAGCACAACCGAGAGGGACTATGGCTACACCTTC. It specifies CASTTERDYGYTF. The chain carries TRBV6-5 and TRBJ1-2; no definite D call. CDR3 length: 13 residues. Germline assignment: CDR1 MNHEY and CDR2 SVGAGI. Trimming shortened V by 7 bases and J by 3 bases, and 12 bases separated the two germline ends.

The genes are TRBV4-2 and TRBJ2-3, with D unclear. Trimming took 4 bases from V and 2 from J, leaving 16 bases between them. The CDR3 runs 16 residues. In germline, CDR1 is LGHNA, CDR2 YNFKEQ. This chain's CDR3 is CASSPKGRDTTDTQYF. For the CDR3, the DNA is TGTGCCAGCAGCCCGAAAGGCCGTGACACCACAGATACGCAGTATTTT.

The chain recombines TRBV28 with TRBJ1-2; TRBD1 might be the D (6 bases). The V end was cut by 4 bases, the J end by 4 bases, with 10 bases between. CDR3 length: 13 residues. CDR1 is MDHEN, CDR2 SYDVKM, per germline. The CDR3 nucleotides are TGTGCCAGCAGTTCGCAGGGGACCTATGGCTACACCTTC. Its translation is CASSSQGTYGYTF.

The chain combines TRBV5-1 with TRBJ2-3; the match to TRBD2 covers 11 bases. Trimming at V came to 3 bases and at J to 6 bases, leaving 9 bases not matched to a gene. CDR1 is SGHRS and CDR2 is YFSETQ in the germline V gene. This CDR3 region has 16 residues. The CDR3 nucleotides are TGCGCCAGCAGCTCAATTAGCGGGGGGGCCGTCGATACGCAGTATTTT. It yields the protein CASSSISGGAVDTQYF.

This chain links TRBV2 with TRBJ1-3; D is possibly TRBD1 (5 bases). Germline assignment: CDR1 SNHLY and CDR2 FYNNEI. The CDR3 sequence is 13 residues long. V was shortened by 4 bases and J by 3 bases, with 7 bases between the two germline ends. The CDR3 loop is CASSVRGGNTIYF. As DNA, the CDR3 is TGTGCCAGCAGTGTAAGGGGTGGAAACACCATATATTTT.